One sample yielded the 4 T cell receptor beta chains listed below, sequenced in a study of cytomegalovirus exposure and HLA in healthy donors. The PCR contained 60 Vbeta and 13 Jbeta primers. Using immunoSEQ multiplex PCR, the repertoire was profiled, and TCRdb retains in-frame clones only, with some absent. The sample contains fewer than 150,000 clones, around 78% of which appear only once. Sequenced sample: PBMCs. The source of these receptors is a male donor in good health and CMV-seronegative.

The V call is TRBV27, the J call TRBJ1-3; 7 bases are shared with TRBD1. V trimming: 5 bases; J trimming: 0 bases; junction bases outside the gene matches: 13. The CDR3 has 18 residues. Germline V lookup: CDR1 MNHEY, CDR2 SMNVEV (reference sequence). The CDR3 DNA follows: TGTGCCAGCAGTCCATCACGGAAAGGGGGCTACTCTGGAAACACCATATATTTT. Residues: CASSPSRKGGYSGNTIYF.

This clone has just one count. This chain uses TRBV18 with TRBJ2-7; 9 nucleotides align to TRBD1. CDR1 and CDR2 from the germline V gene are KGHSH and LQKENI. The junction had 4 bases not matched to a gene; V was cut back by 3 bases and J by 4 bases. This CDR3 region has 14 residues. The CDR3 reads CASSPDRGKYEQYF. Here the CDR3 DNA reads TGTGCCAGCTCACCGGACAGGGGAAAGTACGAGCAGTACTTC.

The chain carries TRBV10-2 and TRBJ1-5; D is unresolved. Trimming shortened V by 6 bases and J by 2 bases, and 5 bases separated the two germline ends. The germline CDR1 and CDR2 sequences are WSHSY and SAAADI. This CDR3 has 12 residues. Here the CDR3 DNA reads TGCGCCAGCAGCCCGGGCAATCAGCCCCAGCATTTT. Encoded protein: CASSPGNQPQHF.

This sequence joins TRBV6-4 and TRBJ1-6; D is unclear. Germline V gene data show CDR1 as MRHNA and CDR2 as SNTAGT. This CDR3 comprises 14 residues. Between the trimmed V and J ends, which lost 4 bases and 7 bases, there was a span of 11 bases. CDR3 loop: CASSVEAVNSPLHF. CDR3 bases: TGTGCCAGCAGTGTGGAGGCAGTAAATTCACCCCTCCACTTT.